This T cell receptor (beta chain) emerged from a study of cytomegalovirus exposure and HLA in healthy donors. Study-wide results and caveats: The productive fraction for most TCR beta V segments was about 90% or about 30% in an earlier analysis. In the analysis, some V segments, TRBV6-2 and TRBV6-3 included, were excluded as indistinguishable. In a later analysis, several top co-occurrence clusters appeared linked to parvovirus B19, influenza, CMV and Epstein-Barr virus.

The primer mix had 60 Vbeta and 13 Jbeta primers. Data came from immunoSEQ multiplex PCR; TCRdb stores just in-frame clones and leaves some out. The data hold roughly 300,000 clones, with about nine tenths observed a single time. A few counts support this clone. Its target is not known. The CDR3 is 17 residues long. The junction had 7 bases not matched to a gene; V was cut back by 0 bases and J by 2 bases. The germline CDR1 and CDR2 sequences are SGDLS and YYNGEE. The V call is TRBV9, the J call TRBJ2-7; 11 bases are shared with TRBD2. The source is a middle-aged man in good health and CMV-seropositive. The sample taken for sequencing was PBMCs. CDR3 sequence reads: CASSVEGETSGTYEQYF. DNA of the CDR3: TGTGCCAGCAGCGTAGAAGGGGAGACTAGCGGGACCTACGAGCAGTACTTC.